The 30 T cell receptor beta chains given below trace back to one sample, sequenced in a study of T cells in Graves' hyperthyroidism and ophthalmopathy. RNA transcripts served as the template for amplifying TCR beta CDR3 regions. The TCR CDR3 first-round RT-PCR relied on the HTBI primer set. TCRdb independently ran MiXCR on the multiplex PCR reads; one entry per CDR3 protein. The data show about 620,000 distinct CDR3 sequences, roughly 16% seen once. The sequenced sample was blood. These TCRs come from a woman aged 25 to 45 with Graves' hyperthyroidism.

This clonotype was counted between two and nine times. The genes are TRBV25-1 and TRBJ2-1, with TRBD2 matching 16 bases. The CDR3 is made up of 20 amino acids. Trimming took 5 bases from V and 8 from J; bases not matched to a gene: 18. Germline V lookup: CDR1 MGHDK, CDR2 SYGVNS. CDR3 loop: CASSPRYGTSGRAVLDEQFF. The CDR3 bases are TGTGCCAGCAGTCCCCGGTACGGGACTAGCGGGAGGGCCGTTCTGGATGAGCAGTTCTTC.

This clonotype showed up many times. The chain is built from TRBV3-1 and TRBJ2-7; 7 nucleotides align to TRBD2. The CDR3 loop spans 13 amino acids. V shed 1 base and J 5 bases; nucleotides not matched to a gene: 2. Germline V gene lookup returns CDR1 LGHDT and CDR2 YNNKEL (reference sequence). DNA for the CDR3: TGTGCCAGCAGCCAAGGGGCGGGAGACGAGCAGTACTTC. Translating gives CASSQGAGDEQYF.

This clonotype appeared a few times. V and J are TRBV18 and TRBJ1-4; D is unresolved. Looked up from germline, CDR1 is KGHSH and CDR2 is LQKENI. Trimming removed 4 bases at V and 0 bases at J, with 12 bases between. The CDR3 loop spans 16 amino acids. CDR3 sequence reads: CASSLNTRATNEKLFF. The CDR3 DNA reads TGTGCCAGCTCACTAAATACTCGGGCAACTAATGAAAAACTGTTTTTT.

The sample holds a few counts of this clonotype. This sequence joins TRBV20-1 and TRBJ1-4; D call uncertain. Trimming left V 2 bases short and J 0 bases short, with 10 bases between. This CDR3 has 15 residues. Germline loops: CDR1 DFQATT, CDR2 SNEGSKA (reference sequence). CDR3 sequence: CSARPHRATNEKLFF. CDR3 in DNA: TGCAGTGCTAGACCCCACCGGGCAACTAATGAAAAACTGTTTTTT.

The V call is TRBV5-6, the J call TRBJ2-7; TRBD1 aligns across 9 bases. V shed 5 bases, J shed 6 bases, and the junction held 9 bases outside the gene matches. The CDR3 is 14 residues long. Germline V CDR1 and CDR2: SGHDT, YYEEEE. CDR3 sequence reads: CASSYGTGTIEQYF. For the CDR3, the DNA is TGTGCCAGCAGTTATGGGACAGGGACAATCGAGCAGTACTTC.

About this clonotype: With a much larger clone just one base away, this may be a read error. The V and J genes are TRBV2 and TRBJ2-7; possibly TRBD2 for D (6 bases). The CDR3 is 14 amino acids. The ends were cut back, 5 bases at V and 4 bases at J, with 15 bases in the middle. CDR1 SNHLY and CDR2 FYNNEI come from the germline V gene. As DNA, the CDR3 is TGTGCCAGCAGTTCCGAGACTAGTTCTTACGAGCAGTACTTC. Encoded protein: CASSSETSSYEQYF.

The chain couples TRBV7-3 to TRBJ2-7; D possibly corresponds to TRBD1 (5 bases). V shed 5 bases and J shed 2 bases, with 13 bases lying between them. The germline V gene encodes CDR1 SGHTA and CDR2 FQGTGA. This CDR3 region has 14 residues. This chain's CDR3 is CASSLGPRAYEQYF. The DNA of the CDR3 is TGTGCCAGCAGCCTGGGGCCTCGAGCCTACGAGCAGTACTTC.

The genes are TRBV7-3 and TRBJ2-4; D is unclear. This CDR3 has 11 residues. The ends were cut back, 1 base at V and 7 bases at J, with 2 bases in the middle. The germline CDR1 and CDR2 sequences are SGHTA and FQGTGA. CDR3 sequence reads: CASSLSNIQYF. The CDR3 DNA reads TGTGCCAGCAGCTTAAGTAACATTCAGTACTTC.

The rearrangement uses TRBV10-3 and TRBJ2-1; 9 positions match TRBD1. The CDR3 is 14 residues long. V trimming: 10 bases; J trimming: 6 bases; junction bases outside the gene matches: 10. Germline CDR1 ENHRY, CDR2 SYGVKD. The CDR3 DNA reads as TGTGCCACAAAACAGGGGGCGGGGGCCAATGAGCAGTTCTTC. This gives the protein CATKQGAGANEQFF.

This clonotype was seen repeatedly, ten times or more. The chain joins TRBV28 to TRBJ1-6, with 9 bases identical to TRBD1. The CDR3 runs 13 residues. The V gene end was trimmed by 6 bases and the J gene end by 10 bases; junction bases not matched to a gene: 4. CDR1 is MDHEN, CDR2 SYDVKM, per germline. The CDR3 coding sequence is TGTGCCAGCAGGACAGGGGGTACATCACCCCTCCACTTT. Its protein product is CASRTGGTSPLHF.

There are many counts of this clonotype. V and J are TRBV6-5 and TRBJ1-1; D gene uncertain. V was pared by 2 bases and J by 0 bases, with 10 bases between. The CDR3 covers 15 residues. CDR1 is MNHEY and CDR2 is SVGAGI in the germline V gene. This CDR3 reads CASSYANTLNTEAFF. The CDR3 DNA is TGTGCCAGCAGTTACGCTAACACCTTGAACACTGAAGCTTTCTTT.

This clonotype was observed at least ten times. Written as DNA, the CDR3 is TGTGCCAGCAGTTACGAAGCGGGAGGGGTCAATGAGCAGTTCTTC. Translation gives CASSYEAGGVNEQFF. V usage is TRBV6-2 or TRBV6-3 and J usage is TRBJ2-1, with 10 bases fitting TRBD2. CDR3 size: 15 residues. CDR1 is MNHEY, CDR2 SVGEGT, per germline. After removal of 2 bases from V and 6 bases from J, the junction contained 4 bases not matched to a gene.

This clonotype was observed many times. The chain carries TRBV7-9 and TRBJ1-1; D ambiguous. The CDR3 length is 16 residues. V lost 0 bases, J lost 1 base, and 12 bases lay in between. In germline, CDR1 is SEHNR, CDR2 FQNEAQ (reference sequence). CDR3 nucleotide sequence: TGTGCCAGCAGCTTAGCGTTTGGCCGGGGGAACACTGAAGCTTTCTTT. It codes for CASSLAFGRGNTEAFF.

This rearrangement joins TRBV15 to TRBJ2-1, with D possibly being TRBD2 (5 bases). This CDR3 comprises 12 residues. Germline values: CDR1 LNHNV, CDR2 YYDKDF (reference sequence). V lost 2 bases, J lost 9 bases, and 8 bases lay in between. CDR3 coding DNA: TGTGCCACCAGCAGACTTGCGGGTGAGCAGTTCTTC. It specifies CATSRLAGEQFF.

The rearrangement uses TRBV7-2 and TRBJ2-6; the match to TRBD2 covers 8 bases. The ends lost 10 bases at V and 11 bases at J; junction bases unmatched: 16. The CDR3 spans 15 residues. The germline V gene has CDR1 SGHTA and CDR2 FQGNSA. CDR3 sequence: CATHGGDRGTDVLTF. The CDR3 bases are TGTGCCACTCACGGGGGGGACCGTGGGACCGACGTCCTGACTTTC.

This clonotype occurred a few times. V is TRBV6-2 or TRBV6-3 and J is TRBJ2-1; 9 bases fit TRBD2. Germline assignment: CDR1 MNHEY and CDR2 SVGEGT. Unmatched junction bases numbered 10, after V lost 5 bases and J lost 8 bases. The CDR3 covers 15 residues. The CDR3 region is CASSKWTSENDEQFF. In nucleotides, the CDR3 is TGTGCCAGCAGTAAATGGACTAGCGAGAACGATGAGCAGTTCTTC.

At least ten counts were recorded for this clonotype. This chain uses TRBV19 with TRBJ2-7, with a possible D match to TRBD2 (6 bases). V lost 6 bases to trimming and J lost 5 bases, with 11 bases between them. This CDR3 comprises 12 residues. Germline-derived CDR1 and CDR2 are LNHDA and SQIVND (reference sequence). This chain's CDR3 is CASSRLGDEQYF. The CDR3 bases are TGTGCCAGTAGCCGACTAGGTGACGAGCAGTACTTC.

This clonotype was counted at least ten times. The V gene is TRBV12-3 or TRBV12-4, the J gene TRBJ1-1; D remains unclear. Trimming shortened V by 6 bases and J by 5 bases, and 25 bases separated the two germline ends. CDR3 length: 17 residues. The CDR3 reads CASRNRRTTSLGTEAFF. The CDR3, as DNA: TGTGCCAGCAGAAATAGACGGACGACCTCCTTGGGGACTGAAGCTTTCTTT.

This clonotype came up many times. The V call is TRBV11-2, the J call TRBJ2-5; 7 bases align to TRBD2. Germline V gene data show CDR1 as SGHAT and CDR2 as FQNNGV. This CDR3 spans 14 amino acids. V gave up 2 bases and J gave up 3 bases; unmatched junction bases: 3. The CDR3 sequence: CASSLQGGKETQYF. CDR3 bases: TGTGCCAGCAGCTTACAGGGAGGGAAAGAGACCCAGTACTTC.

Only a few counts were recorded for this clonotype. The chain is built from TRBV7-9 and TRBJ1-1, with 8 bases fitting TRBD1. Losses at the gene ends were 4 bases for V and 2 bases for J; bases not matched to a gene: 9. Germline CDR1 is SEHNR and CDR2 is FQNEAQ (reference sequence). CDR3 size: 16 residues. The CDR3 reads CASSSRQGSLNTEAFF. CDR3 nucleotide sequence: TGTGCCAGCAGCTCTCGACAGGGGTCCCTTAACACTGAAGCTTTCTTT.

This clonotype came up many times. The V and J genes are TRBV27 and TRBJ2-1, with D uncertain. V dropped 3 bases and J dropped 7 bases, with 28 bases sitting between them. CDR1 and CDR2 (germline): MNHEY, SMNVEV (reference sequence). The CDR3 is 19 residues long. CDR3 bases: TGTGCCAGCAGTTTTCGTCGGCCGTCTCTCGCGGCCATCGGGAATGAGCAGTTCTTC. This sequence encodes CASSFRRPSLAAIGNEQFF.

The chain joins TRBV20-1 to TRBJ2-7; weak D call: TRBD2 (6 bases). Trimming left V 0 bases short and J 0 bases short, with 18 bases between. This CDR3 is built from 17 residues. Germline V CDR1 and CDR2: DFQATT, SNEGSKA (reference sequence). CDR3 protein: CSARDKVGAGSSYEQYF. CDR3 in DNA: TGCAGTGCTAGAGATAAAGTCGGAGCGGGTAGCTCCTACGAGCAGTACTTC.

This clonotype was seen repeatedly, ten times or more. The J gene is TRBJ2-5, the V gene TRBV12-3 or TRBV12-4; 7 positions agree with TRBD1. With 1 base clipped from V and 4 bases from J, the junction kept 0 bases outside the gene matches. This CDR3 region has 13 residues. CDR3 sequence (DNA): TGTGCCAGCAGTTTAGGGGACAGAGAGACCCAGTACTTC. Residues: CASSLGDRETQYF.

This clonotype was recorded many times. V is TRBV30 and J is TRBJ2-1, with TRBD2 matching 14 bases. CDR3 length: 15 amino acids. The trim removed 4 bases at V and 6 bases at J, leaving 5 bases unmatched. Looked up from germline, CDR1 is GTSNPN and CDR2 is SVGIG (reference sequence). In DNA, the CDR3 is TGTGCCTGGACCGAAGGGACTAGCGGGAGCAATGAGCAGTTCTTC. Residues: CAWTEGTSGSNEQFF.

This sequence joins TRBV12-3 or TRBV12-4 and TRBJ1-5; D might be TRBD1 (5 bases). V was trimmed by 5 bases and J by 6 bases, leaving 11 bases between them. This CDR3 contains 13 residues. CDR3 loop: CASSGTFTQPQHF. The DNA of the CDR3 is TGTGCCAGCAGTGGGACGTTCACTCAGCCCCAGCATTTT.

This clonotype was recorded many times. V is TRBV6-1 and J is TRBJ2-7, with 10 bases lining up with TRBD2. The ends lost 7 bases at V and 1 base at J; junction bases unmatched: 4. The CDR3 is 14 residues long. Germline V gene lookup returns CDR1 MNHNS and CDR2 SASEGT. The CDR3 nucleotides read TGTGCCAGCATTATGACTAGCGGGTCCTACGAGCAGTACTTC. It specifies CASIMTSGSYEQYF.

This clonotype was counted at least ten times. The J gene is TRBJ2-4, the V gene TRBV27, with 7 bases that match TRBD1. Germline values: CDR1 MNHEY, CDR2 SMNVEV (reference sequence). The V segment lost 6 bases and the J segment 1 base; nucleotides outside the gene matches: 6. The CDR3 has 15 residues. DNA for the CDR3: TGTGCCAGCAGACAGGGGATTCGCGCCAAAAACATTCAGTACTTC. Translating gives CASRQGIRAKNIQYF.

This clonotype was observed at least ten times. The chain joins TRBV15 to TRBJ2-3; TRBD2 agrees at 11 bases. CDR1 and CDR2 (germline): LNHNV, YYDKDF (reference sequence). V dropped 6 bases and J dropped 6; count of bases not matched to a gene: 11. The CDR3 sequence is 16 residues long. The CDR3 sequence: CATRGIAGGPYDTQYF. The CDR3 bases are TGTGCCACCAGAGGGATAGCGGGAGGGCCATATGATACGCAGTATTTT.

This clonotype was seen more than once but under ten times. The chain carries TRBV6-1 and TRBJ2-2, with a possible D match to TRBD1 (6 bases). Trimming took off 5 bases at V and 4 bases at J, with 14 bases between the two ends. The length of the CDR3 is 15 residues. Germline V gives CDR1 MNHNS, CDR2 SASEGT. The CDR3 region has the DNA TGTGCCAGCAGTTCTGCTACAGGGCTCACCGGGGAGCTGTTTTTT. Amino acids: CASSSATGLTGELFF.

In this sample, this clonotype turned up many times. V and J are TRBV6-2 or TRBV6-3 and TRBJ2-1; D possibly corresponds to TRBD2 (5 bases). Trimming removed 7 bases at V and 1 base at J, with 8 bases between. The germline CDR1 and CDR2 sequences are MNHEY and SVGEGT. The CDR3 consists of 13 residues. This CDR3 is CASTRGSYNEQFF. CDR3 nucleotide sequence: TGTGCCAGCACCCGAGGGTCCTACAATGAGCAGTTCTTC.